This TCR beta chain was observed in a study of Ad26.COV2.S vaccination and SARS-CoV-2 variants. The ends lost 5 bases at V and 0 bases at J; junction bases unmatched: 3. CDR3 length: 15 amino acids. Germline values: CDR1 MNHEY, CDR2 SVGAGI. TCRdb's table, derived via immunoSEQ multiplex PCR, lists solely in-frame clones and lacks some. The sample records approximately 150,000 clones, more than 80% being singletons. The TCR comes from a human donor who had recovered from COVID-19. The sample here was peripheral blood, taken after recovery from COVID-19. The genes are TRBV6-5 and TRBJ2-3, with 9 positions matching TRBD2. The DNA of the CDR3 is TGTGCCAGCAGTCTTAGCGGGGGAAGCACAGATACGCAGTATTTT. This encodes CASSLSGGSTDTQYF.